This T cell receptor beta chain derives from a study of neoadjuvant nivolumab and ipilimumab in lung cancer. TCRdb's table, derived via immunoSEQ multiplex PCR, lists solely in-frame clones and lacks some. There are fewer than 35,000 clones in the sample; approximately 90% occur only once, and roughly 5% lies in the top ten. The TCR sequence derives from an adult with non-small cell lung cancer. The starting material was peripheral blood, obtained after neoadjuvant nivolumab, alone or with ipilimumab, at or shortly before surgery.

The CDR3 nucleotides are TGTGCCAGTAGTATAGGGACAGCGAACACCGGGGAGCTGTTTTTT. Protein product: CASSIGTANTGELFF. This sequence joins TRBV19 and TRBJ2-2; maybe TRBD1 (6 bases). Germline V gene data show CDR1 as LNHDA and CDR2 as SQIVND (reference sequence). CDR3 length: 15 residues. Trimming cost V 1 base and J 0 bases, with 6 bases left between them. The variable domain in full, with the rest retrieved from reference TRBV19 and TRBJ2-2, is DGGITQSPKYLFRKEGQNVTLSCEQNLNHDAMYWYRQDPGQGLRLIYYSQIVNDFQKGDIAEGYSVSREKKESFPLTVTSAQKNPTAFYLCASSIGTANTGELFFGEGSRLTVL.